A single sample is the source of the 14 T cell receptor beta chains below, sequenced in a study of blood T cell repertoires in COVID-19. The table came from immunoSEQ multiplex PCR; TCRdb's copy has only in-frame clones and leaves some out. Altogether around 84,000 clones are present, around four fifths being singletons, with the ten largest covering under 20%. Sequencing was performed on peripheral blood. The source of these receptors is a man of 80 years or more with active or convalescent COVID-19.

The chain couples TRBV12-3 or TRBV12-4 to TRBJ1-1; D is undetermined. Deletions cut 6 bases from V and 5 bases from J, with 13 bases between. This CDR3 region has 13 residues. The CDR3 DNA sequence: TGTGCCAGCAGACGCATACTAGGTACTGAAGCTTTCTTT. Residues: CASRRILGTEAFF.

The V gene is TRBV3-1 (or the pseudogene TRBV3-2), the J gene TRBJ1-6; no clear D. Per the germline V gene, CDR1 is LGHDT and CDR2 is YNNKEL (reference sequence). CDR3 length equals 14 residues. Deletions cut 4 bases from V and 10 bases from J, with 14 bases between. The CDR3 nucleotides are TGTGCCAGCAGCCGAGTGGGCGTAGGCTCACCCCTCCACTTT. Translation gives CASSRVGVGSPLHF.

V gene TRBV5-6 combines with J gene TRBJ2-5, with 11 bases lining up with TRBD2. The germline gives CDR1 SGHDT, CDR2 YYEEEE. The CDR3 is 16 amino acids. After removal of 4 bases from V and 2 bases from J, the junction contained 7 bases not matched to a gene. DNA for the CDR3: TGTGCCAGCAGCCACCTGGGACTAGCGGCTCAAGAGACCCAGTACTTC. Amino acid sequence: CASSHLGLAAQETQYF. The full variable domain, its missing parts supplied by reference TRBV5-6 and TRBJ2-5, is DAGVTQSPTHLIKTRGQQVTLRCSPKSGHDTVSWYQQALGQGPQFIFQYYEEEERQRGNFPDRFSGHQFPNYSSELNVNALLLGDSALYLCASSHLGLAAQETQYFGPGTRLLVL.

V is TRBV7-2 and J is TRBJ1-2; a weak D match, TRBD1 (6 bases). CDR3 length equals 14 residues. V lost 5 bases, J lost 6 bases, and 16 bases lay in between. CDR1 is SGHTA, CDR2 FQGNSA, per germline. For the CDR3, the DNA is TGTGCCAGCAGCACCCAGCTGCCAGGGGATGGCTACACCTTC. Its translation is CASSTQLPGDGYTF.

V usage is TRBV6-5 and J usage is TRBJ2-5; 8 bases fit TRBD1. V lost 8 bases to trimming and J lost 2 bases; unmatched junction nucleotides: 7. The CDR3 length is 14 residues. Germline CDR1 and CDR2: MNHEY and SVGAGI. CDR3 protein: CASPGTGLQETQYF. CDR3 sequence (DNA): TGTGCCAGCCCGGGGACAGGCCTACAAGAGACCCAGTACTTC.

The V gene is TRBV6-5, the J gene TRBJ2-1; 9 nucleotides align to TRBD2. The CDR3 is made up of 14 amino acids. V lost 7 bases to trimming and J lost 6 bases; unmatched junction nucleotides: 7. Germline CDR1 reads MNHEY; CDR2 reads SVGAGI. CDR3 sequence: CASNGLAGANEQFF. DNA of the CDR3: TGTGCCAGCAACGGGTTAGCGGGGGCCAATGAGCAGTTCTTC.

V gene TRBV11-2 combines with J gene TRBJ2-1; 8 bases line up with TRBD2. Germline CDR1 and CDR2: SGHAT and FQNNGV. V shed 5 bases and J 4 bases; nucleotides not matched to a gene: 7. The CDR3 spans 15 residues. CDR3 DNA sequence: TGTGCCAGCAGCCCCGGGGGGGGGCGATACAATGAGCAGTTCTTC. This translates into CASSPGGGRYNEQFF.

This sequence joins TRBV9 and TRBJ1-5; D gene ambiguous. Germline V CDR1 and CDR2: SGDLS, YYNGEE. The CDR3 extends over 14 amino acids. V was trimmed by 4 bases and J by 6 bases, leaving 14 bases between them. The CDR3 DNA follows: TGTGCCAGCAGCCAAGTAGGAGAGGGTCAGCCCCAGCATTTT. Translated, it gives CASSQVGEGQPQHF.

This clone appeared a single time. The CDR3 protein is CASSDAGTQNTEAFF. CDR3 coding DNA: TGTGCCAGCAGTGATGCCGGGACACAGAACACTGAAGCTTTCTTT. V and J are TRBV25-1 and TRBJ1-1; D might be TRBD1 (6 bases). Per germline, CDR1 MGHDK and CDR2 SYGVNS. The CDR3 spans 15 residues. V dropped 3 bases and J dropped 1 base, with 12 bases sitting between them.

V usage is TRBV12-3 or TRBV12-4 and J usage is TRBJ1-1; D is unresolved. The V gene lost 2 bases and the J gene lost 11 bases, with 12 bases spanning the gap. The CDR3 runs 12 residues. CDR3 DNA sequence: TGTGCCAGCAGTTTAACCCGGAGAAGGGCTTTCTTT. It translates to CASSLTRRRAFF.

J is TRBJ2-3 and V is TRBV19; 8 positions match TRBD2. Per the germline V gene, CDR1 is LNHDA and CDR2 is SQIVND (reference sequence). V gave up 1 base and J gave up 5 bases; unmatched junction bases: 2. CDR3 length equals 14 residues. In nucleotides, the CDR3 is TGTGCCAGTAGTATAGGGCTAGCGGGAGATACGCAGTATTTT. Its translation is CASSIGLAGDTQYF. The full variable domain, rest sourced from reference TRBV19 and TRBJ2-3, is DGGITQSPKYLFRKEGQNVTLSCEQNLNHDAMYWYRQDPGQGLRLIYYSQIVNDFQKGDIAEGYSVSREKKESFPLTVTSAQKNPTAFYLCASSIGLAGDTQYFGPGTRLTVL.

CDR3 DNA sequence: TGTGCCAGCAGCCCTAGGACTAGCGGGGGGGCAACAGATACGCAGTATTTT. It specifies CASSPRTSGGATDTQYF. The rearrangement links TRBV7-2 to TRBJ2-3, with 15 bases identical to TRBD2. Germline V gene lookup returns CDR1 SGHTA and CDR2 FQGNSA. The V segment lost 5 bases and the J segment 3 bases; nucleotides outside the gene matches: 6. The CDR3 consists of 17 residues.

V usage is TRBV28 and J usage is TRBJ1-2, with D hard to call. The CDR3 extends over 13 amino acids. Germline V gene lookup returns CDR1 MDHEN and CDR2 SYDVKM. V was pared by 5 bases and J by 4 bases, with 11 bases between. CDR3 residues: CASSPASRYGYTF. In DNA form, the CDR3 reads TGTGCCAGCAGTCCAGCGTCCCGCTATGGCTACACCTTC.

The chain employs TRBV27 and TRBJ2-2; 10 bases align to TRBD1. The CDR3 totals 16 residues. Trimming at V came to 7 bases and at J to 7 bases, leaving 12 bases not matched to a gene. Germline V gene sequence: CDR1 MNHEY, CDR2 SMNVEV (reference sequence). For the CDR3, the DNA is TGTGCCAGCACCAGTAGACAGGGGGCGCCGGGCGGGGAGCTGTTTTTT. It is translated as CASTSRQGAPGGELFF.